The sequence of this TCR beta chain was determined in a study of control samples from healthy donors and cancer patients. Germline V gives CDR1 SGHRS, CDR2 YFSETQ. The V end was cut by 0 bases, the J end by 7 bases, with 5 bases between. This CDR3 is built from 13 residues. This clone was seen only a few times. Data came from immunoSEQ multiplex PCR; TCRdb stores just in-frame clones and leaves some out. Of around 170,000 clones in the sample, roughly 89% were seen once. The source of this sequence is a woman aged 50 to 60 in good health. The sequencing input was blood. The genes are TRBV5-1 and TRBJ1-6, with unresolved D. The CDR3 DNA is TGCGCCAGCAGCTTGGTGGGGAATTCACCCCTCCACTTT. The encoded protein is CASSLVGNSPLHF.